This T cell receptor (beta chain) comes out of a study of blood T cell repertoires in COVID-19. Whole-study context: COVID-19 samples from acute and convalescent phases originated in the United States, Italy and Spain.

The CDR3 is 14 amino acids. CDR1 is LGHDT, CDR2 YNNKEL, per germline (reference sequence). V gave up 1 base and J gave up 1 base, with 7 bases separating them. Original processing notes: The authors estimated nucleated cell counts from reference gene primer amplification. Generated by immunoSEQ multiplex PCR, the TCRdb table keeps only in-frame clones and is missing some. V, J and clone size were drawn from that table, and D and trimming were deduced from the DNA. The table has almost 85,000 clones, around 82% seen once. The sample taken for sequencing was peripheral blood. This TCR derives from a man at least 80 years old with active or convalescent COVID-19. This rearrangement joins TRBV3-1 (or the pseudogene TRBV3-2) to TRBJ1-2, with D unclear. Here the CDR3 DNA reads TGTGCCAGCAGCCAAGGGGCCTATAACTATGGCTACACCTTC. Encoded protein: CASSQGAYNYGYTF.